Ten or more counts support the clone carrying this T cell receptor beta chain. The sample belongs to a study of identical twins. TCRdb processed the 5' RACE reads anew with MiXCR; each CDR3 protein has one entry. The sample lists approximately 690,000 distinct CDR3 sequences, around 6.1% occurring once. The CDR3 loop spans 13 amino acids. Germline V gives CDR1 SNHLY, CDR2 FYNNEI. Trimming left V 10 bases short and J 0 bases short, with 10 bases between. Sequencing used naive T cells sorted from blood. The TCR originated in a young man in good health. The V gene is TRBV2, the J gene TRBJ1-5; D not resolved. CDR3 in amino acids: CATRAYSNQPQHF. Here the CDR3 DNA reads TGTGCCACACGGGCATATAGCAATCAGCCCCAGCATTTT.